The T cell receptor (beta chain) under discussion was sequenced for a study of shared clonotypes between healthy human individuals. General observations from the study: Sequencing depth was a factor that was expected to affect clonotype sharing among donors. Estimated richness was generally greater in naive than memory subsets.

This table comes from immunoSEQ multiplex PCR, and its TCRdb copy is limited to in-frame clones, with some not included. This table has around 580,000 clones, roughly 98% appearing once. As defined, naive CD8 cells were CD45RO-negative and positively selected for CCR7, with terminally differentiated effector memory CD45RA+ cells excluded. Germline lookup yields CDR1 MNHEY and CDR2 SMNVEV (reference sequence). The CDR3 is made up of 14 amino acids. After removal of 6 bases from V and 5 bases from J, the junction contained 8 bases not matched to a gene. Points on this clone: The antigen is not known.

Sequencing used naive CD8+ T cells sorted from blood. This sequence originates from a man under 40 in good health. The rearrangement joins TRBV27 to TRBJ2-7; 9 nucleotides align to TRBD2. The CDR3 here is CASRNSGRYDEQYF. The CDR3 coding sequence is TGTGCCAGCAGGAACAGCGGGAGGTACGACGAGCAGTACTTC.